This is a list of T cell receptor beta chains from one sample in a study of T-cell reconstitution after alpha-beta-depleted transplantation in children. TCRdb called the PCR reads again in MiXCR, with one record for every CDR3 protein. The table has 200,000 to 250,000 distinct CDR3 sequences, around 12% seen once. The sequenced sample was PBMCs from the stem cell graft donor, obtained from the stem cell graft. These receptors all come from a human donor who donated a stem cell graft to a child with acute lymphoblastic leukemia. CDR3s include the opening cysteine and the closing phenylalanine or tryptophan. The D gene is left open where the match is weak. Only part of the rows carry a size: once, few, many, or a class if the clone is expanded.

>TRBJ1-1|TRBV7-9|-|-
TGTGCCAGCATCAAAGAGAGGGTCCTGAACACTGAAGCTTTCTTT
CASIKERVLNTEAFF
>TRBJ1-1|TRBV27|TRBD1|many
TGTGCCAGCAGACCGGACAGGGGGCCTTCCATGAACACTGAAGCTTTCTTT
CASRPDRGPSMNTEAFF
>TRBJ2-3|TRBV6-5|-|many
TGTGCCAGCAAGTCTACCCTCACAGATACGCAGTATTTT
CASKSTLTDTQYF
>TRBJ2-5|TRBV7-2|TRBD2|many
TGTGCCAGCAGCCCTCTAGCGGGGAATTGGGAGACCCAGTACTTC
CASSPLAGNWETQYF
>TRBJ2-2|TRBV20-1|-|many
TGCAGTGCTATCTCTGGACAAACTAACACCGGGGAGCTGTTTTTT
CSAISGQTNTGELFF
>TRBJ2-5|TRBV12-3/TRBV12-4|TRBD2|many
TGTGCCAGCAGTTTAGAGCGGGGTCAGTGGGAGACCCAGTACTTC
CASSLERGQWETQYF
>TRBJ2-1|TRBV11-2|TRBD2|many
TGTGCCAGCAGCTCACTTCTAGCGGTTGGGAATGAGCAGTTCTTC
CASSSLLAVGNEQFF
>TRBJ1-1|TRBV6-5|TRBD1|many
TGTGCCAGCAGTTACGACAGGGTGGGCACTGAAGCTTTCTTT
CASSYDRVGTEAFF
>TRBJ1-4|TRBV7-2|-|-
TGTGCCAGCAGCGCCTCCCGTGAACTGTTTTTT
CASSASRELFF
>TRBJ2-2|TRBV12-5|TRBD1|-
TGTGCTAGTGGTTTGGTAGGGACAGAAGGGGAGCTGTTTTTT
CASGLVGTEGELFF
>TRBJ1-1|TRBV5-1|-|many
TGTGCCAGCAGTTTTAGGGAGAACACTGAAGCTTTCTTT
CASSFRENTEAFF
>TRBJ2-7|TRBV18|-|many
TGTGCCAGCTCCGCCGAACACGGAGGGGCGGGATCGGCCTACGAGCAGTACTTC
CASSAEHGGAGSAYEQYF
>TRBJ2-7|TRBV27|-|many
TGTGCCAGCAGATCAGGGGTCTACGAGCAGTACTTC
CASRSGVYEQYF
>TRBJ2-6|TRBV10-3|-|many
TGTGCCATCCTACCCTTCGAGGGGGCTGGGGCCAACGTCCTGACTTTC
CAILPFEGAGANVLTF
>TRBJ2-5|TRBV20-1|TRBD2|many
TGCAGTGCTGTCGCGGGGGGCCTGACCCAGTACTTC
CSAVAGGLTQYF
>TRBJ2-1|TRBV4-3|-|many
TGCGCCAGCAGCCAGGACCATGAGCAGTTCTTC
CASSQDHEQFF